Presented here are 24 T cell receptor beta chains from one specimen sequenced in a study of cytomegalovirus exposure and HLA in healthy donors. TCRdb's table, derived via immunoSEQ multiplex PCR, lists solely in-frame clones and lacks some. Of some 240,000 clones listed, around 90% were seen once; the top ten hold roughly 2%. Sequenced: PBMCs. The receptors were gathered from a woman aged 18 to 35 in good health and CMV-seropositive.

The CDR3 bases are TGTGCCAGCACCCCATGGCGGGGGCAAGAGACCCAGTACTTC. Translating gives CASTPWRGQETQYF. The chain uses TRBV7-2 and TRBJ2-5; 7 positions match TRBD2. This CDR3 comprises 14 residues. V shed 7 bases, J shed 2 bases, and the junction held 7 bases outside the gene matches. CDR1 SGHTA and CDR2 FQGNSA come from the germline V gene.

The chain combines TRBV18 with TRBJ2-7; TRBD1 aligns across 8 bases. Trimming cost V 6 bases and J 3 bases; bases outside gene matches: 10. The CDR3 has 15 amino acids. Germline lookup yields CDR1 KGHSH and CDR2 LQKENI. The CDR3 is CASSPGTGVLYEQYF. The CDR3 nucleotides read TGTGCCAGCTCCCCCGGGACAGGCGTTCTCTACGAGCAGTACTTC.

J is TRBJ2-1 and V is TRBV5-1; unclear D gene. The CDR3 sequence is 14 residues long. Trimming stripped 3 bases from V and 7 bases from J, with 14 bases between. Per the germline V gene, CDR1 is SGHRS and CDR2 is YFSETQ. The CDR3 bases are TGCGCCAGCAGCTATACCCGCCCGAGGAATGAGCAGTTCTTC. Its protein product is CASSYTRPRNEQFF.

The table lists this clone with a count of one. V and J are TRBV27 and TRBJ2-7; 8 positions match TRBD1. Germline V gene data show CDR1 as MNHEY and CDR2 as SMNVEV (reference sequence). The CDR3 runs 15 residues. With 0 bases clipped from V and 7 bases from J, the junction kept 8 bases outside the gene matches. CDR3 sequence reads: CASSLSAQGAGEQYF. The CDR3 DNA sequence: TGTGCCAGCAGTTTATCGGCGCAGGGGGCGGGAGAGCAGTACTTC.

This rearrangement joins TRBV5-6 to TRBJ2-3, with 10 bases that match TRBD2. J gave up 4 bases and V 4 bases, and 9 bases lay outside the gene matches. This CDR3 has 16 residues. The germline CDR1 and CDR2 sequences are SGHDT and YYEEEE. CDR3 bases: TGTGCCAGCAGCCCCGTGTTAGCGGGAGGCGCAGATACGCAGTATTTT. It specifies CASSPVLAGGADTQYF. The complete variable domain, with remaining parts taken from reference TRBV5-6 and TRBJ2-3, reads DAGVTQSPTHLIKTRGQQVTLRCSPKSGHDTVSWYQQALGQGPQFIFQYYEEEERQRGNFPDRFSGHQFPNYSSELNVNALLLGDSALYLCASSPVLAGGADTQYFGPGTRLTVL.

The chain joins TRBV19 to TRBJ2-7; 7 bases match TRBD2. The ends lost 4 bases at V and 2 bases at J; junction bases unmatched: 5. Germline V lookup: CDR1 LNHDA, CDR2 SQIVND (reference sequence). The CDR3 contains 14 residues. The chain's CDR3 is CASSTSGIPYEQYF. The CDR3 nucleotides are TGTGCCAGTAGTACCAGCGGGATCCCCTACGAGCAGTACTTC.

A few counts support this clone. The genes are TRBV28 and TRBJ1-2; 9 nucleotides agree with TRBD1. CDR1 is MDHEN, CDR2 SYDVKM, per germline. With 6 bases clipped from V and 5 bases from J, the junction kept 7 bases outside the gene matches. This CDR3 region has 14 residues. The CDR3 reads CASSLGTGLYGYTF. Written as DNA, the CDR3 is TGTGCCAGCAGCCTCGGGACAGGGTTGTATGGCTACACCTTC.

In its sample, this clone was seen a few times. This sequence joins TRBV30 and TRBJ1-2; 7 positions match TRBD1. J gave up 4 bases and V 4 bases, and 9 bases lay outside the gene matches. The CDR3 sequence is 14 residues long. The germline CDR1 and CDR2 sequences are GTSNPN and SVGIG (reference sequence). CDR3 residues: CAWISQGVIYGYTF. DNA of the CDR3: TGTGCCTGGATCTCCCAGGGGGTAATCTATGGCTACACCTTC. The full variable domain, rest sourced from reference TRBV30 and TRBJ1-2, is SQTIHQWPATLVQPVGSPLSLECTVEGTSNPNLYWYRQAAGRGLQLLFYSVGIGQISSEVPQNLSASRPQDRQFILSSKKLLLSDSGFYLCAWISQGVIYGYTFGSGTRLTVV.

V is TRBV5-1 and J is TRBJ2-5, with D possibly being TRBD1 (7 bases). There are 14 residues in the CDR3. In germline, CDR1 is SGHRS, CDR2 YFSETQ. Trimming took 5 bases from V and 5 from J, leaving 16 bases between them. DNA of the CDR3: TGCGCCAGCAGTTCTGGAGGGGGCGCGGAGACCCAGTACTTC. Amino acid sequence: CASSSGGGAETQYF.

This chain links TRBV15 with TRBJ2-7, with 9 bases fitting TRBD1. Germline CDR1 is LNHNV and CDR2 is YYDKDF (reference sequence). V shed 0 bases and J 3 bases; nucleotides not matched to a gene: 18. The CDR3 extends over 20 amino acids. The CDR3 loop is CATSRDTGTGYGVRYYEQYF. The CDR3 region has the DNA TGTGCCACCAGCAGAGATACAGGGACAGGGTACGGGGTAAGGTACTACGAGCAGTACTTC. The variable domain in full, completed from reference TRBV15 and TRBJ2-7, reads DAMVIQNPRYQVTQFGKPVTLSCSQTLNHNVMYWYQQKSSQAPKLLFHYYDKDFNNEADTPDNFQSRRPNTSFCFLDIRSPGLGDTAMYLCATSRDTGTGYGVRYYEQYFGPGTRLTVT.

The chain joins TRBV9 to TRBJ1-2, with 9 nucleotides matching TRBD1. CDR1 SGDLS and CDR2 YYNGEE come from the germline V gene. The CDR3 is 17 amino acids. The ends lost 4 bases at V and 7 bases at J; junction bases unmatched: 17. CDR3 DNA: TGTGCCAGCAGCACCACAGGGGGCTCAAGTCTTTGGGGTGGCTACACCTTC. As protein: CASSTTGGSSLWGGYTF. Supplemented by reference TRBV9 and TRBJ1-2, the full variable domain reads DSGVTQTPKHLITATGQRVTLRCSPRSGDLSVYWYQQSLDQGLQFLIQYYNGEERAKGNILERFSAQQFPDLHSELNLSSLELGDSALYFCASSTTGGSSLWGGYTFGSGTRLTVV.

This rearrangement joins TRBV19 to TRBJ1-4; 8 positions match TRBD1. Germline V gene sequence: CDR1 LNHDA, CDR2 SQIVND (reference sequence). The V and J ends lost 4 bases and 0 bases, in that order; junction bases with no gene match: 10. The CDR3 is 18 residues long. The CDR3 sequence is CASSKDRGYGATNEKLFF. The CDR3 DNA is TGTGCCAGTAGTAAAGACAGGGGATACGGGGCAACTAATGAAAAACTGTTTTTT.

The V call is TRBV2, the J call TRBJ1-3; the match to TRBD1 covers 7 bases. V was clipped by 4 bases and J by 0 bases; unmatched bases: 6. The CDR3 loop spans 16 amino acids. The germline CDR1 and CDR2 sequences are SNHLY and FYNNEI. CDR3 DNA sequence: TGTGCCAGCAGTGTGGACAGGACGAGCTCTGGAAACACCATATATTTT. It yields the protein CASSVDRTSSGNTIYF.

The chain links TRBV2 to TRBJ1-5; possibly TRBD1 for D (6 bases). V lost 7 bases to trimming and J lost 6 bases, with 16 bases between them. This CDR3 is built from 14 residues. Germline CDR1 reads SNHLY; CDR2 reads FYNNEI. In nucleotides, the CDR3 is TGTGCCAGCACCGAAACGGGGGGGCTTCAGCCCCAGCATTTT. The encoded protein is CASTETGGLQPQHF.

The V and J genes are TRBV10-3 and TRBJ1-4; D gene uncertain. Germline values: CDR1 ENHRY, CDR2 SYGVKD. Trimming pared 4 bases from V and 8 bases from J, leaving 11 bases between. CDR3 length equals 13 residues. The CDR3 nucleotides are TGTGCCATCAGTGTGGCGGGTGGAGAAAAACTGTTTTTT. This translates into CAISVAGGEKLFF.

V usage is TRBV5-1 and J usage is TRBJ2-1; D may be TRBD2 (5 bases). V was cut by 0 bases and J by 9 bases, with 13 bases left in between. The CDR3 is 14 amino acids. CDR1 SGHRS and CDR2 YFSETQ come from the germline V gene. The DNA of the CDR3 is TGCGCCAGCAGCTTGGAGCCCTCCAGCGGTGAGCAGTTCTTC. Amino acid sequence: CASSLEPSSGEQFF. The full variable domain, completed using reference TRBV5-1 and TRBJ2-1, is KAGVTQTPRYLIKTRGQQVTLSCSPISGHRSVSWYQQTPGQGLQFLFEYFSETQRNKGNFPGRFSGRQFSNSRSEMNVSTLELGDSALYLCASSLEPSSGEQFFGPGTRLTVL.

V is TRBV4-1 and J is TRBJ1-2; D possibly corresponds to TRBD1 (6 bases). CDR1 is MGHRA and CDR2 is YSYEKL in the germline V gene. The CDR3 length is 15 residues. V lost 1 base, J lost 4 bases, and 13 bases lay in between. The CDR3 loop reads CASSQGFGRGYGYTF. The DNA of the CDR3 is TGCGCCAGCAGCCAAGGATTTGGCAGGGGCTATGGCTACACCTTC.

The chain combines TRBV27 with TRBJ1-1; weak D call: TRBD1 (6 bases). CDR1 is MNHEY and CDR2 is SMNVEV in the germline V gene (reference sequence). The CDR3 sequence is 13 residues long. Trimming cost V 5 bases and J 4 bases, with 11 bases left between them. The CDR3 region is CASSKSTGTEAFF. CDR3 sequence (DNA): TGTGCCAGCAGTAAATCGACAGGCACTGAAGCTTTCTTT.

This clone was found a few times. The chain couples TRBV6-1 to TRBJ1-5, with D perhaps TRBD1 (5 bases). Germline V gives CDR1 MNHNS, CDR2 SASEGT. The CDR3 length is 16 residues. V was shortened by 2 bases and J by 6 bases, with 17 bases between the two germline ends. The CDR3: CASSERLTGVGQPQHF. CDR3 in DNA: TGTGCCAGCAGTGAACGGTTAACAGGAGTCGGTCAGCCCCAGCATTTT.

J is TRBJ2-3 and V is TRBV4-2, with 9 bases matching TRBD2. Trimming cost V 3 bases and J 2 bases; bases outside gene matches: 6. CDR3 length equals 16 residues. Germline values: CDR1 LGHNA, CDR2 YNFKEQ. The CDR3 bases are TGTGCCAGCAGCCAGCCTCTAGCGGGGTTCACAGATACGCAGTATTTT. Its translation is CASSQPLAGFTDTQYF.

The chain is built from TRBV5-4 and TRBJ2-1; no reliable D call. V lost 2 bases to trimming and J lost 5 bases, with 11 bases between them. The CDR3 runs 14 residues. The V gene's germline CDR1 is SGHNT and CDR2 YYREEE (reference sequence). The chain's CDR3 is CASSFRNGDNEQFF. The CDR3 region has the DNA TGTGCCAGCAGCTTTCGAAACGGTGACAATGAGCAGTTCTTC.

The chain links TRBV7-3 to TRBJ2-5; D perhaps matches TRBD2 (6 bases). The germline CDR1 and CDR2 sequences are SGHTA and FQGTGA. This CDR3 spans 16 amino acids. With 5 bases removed from V and 5 bases from J, the gap between germline ends came to 21 bases. DNA of the CDR3: TGTGCCAGCAGCCCGCGGGGAGGACTCCCTCGTGAGACCCAGTACTTC. It encodes CASSPRGGLPRETQYF.

The chain uses TRBV5-5 and TRBJ2-7, with D perhaps matching TRBD2 (5 bases). Germline CDR1 SGHKS, CDR2 YYEKEE (reference sequence). The V gene lost 7 bases and the J gene lost 6 bases, with 17 bases spanning the gap. The CDR3 runs 13 residues. CDR3 sequence reads: CASDELGVGEQYF. CDR3 DNA: TGTGCCAGCGATGAACTAGGCGTTGGCGAGCAGTACTTC.

The chain is built from TRBV5-6 and TRBJ1-1; weak D call: TRBD1 (6 bases). This CDR3 is built from 13 residues. The germline V gene encodes CDR1 SGHDT and CDR2 YYEEEE. The V gene lost 3 bases and the J gene lost 1 base, with 7 bases spanning the gap. CDR3 in DNA: TGTGCCAGCAGCTCGGGACAGAACACTGAAGCTTTCTTT. It translates to CASSSGQNTEAFF.